Following are 5 T cell receptor beta chains from one sample sequenced in a study of T cell changes during pregnancy in multiple sclerosis. The assay was immunoSEQ multiplex PCR, and TCRdb's table has in-frame clones only and misses some. The sample yields about 23,000 clones, 80% to 90% seen once. The sequences come from CD4+ T cells from peripheral blood mononuclear cells, collected in the first trimester of pregnancy. Receptor source: a female donor in good health, enrolled as a control in a pregnancy study.

The CDR3 loop reads CASSAGTGVAEQYF. CDR3 DNA: TGTGCCAGCAGCGCAGGGACAGGGGTGGCCGAGCAGTACTTC. The gene calls are TRBV9 and TRBJ2-7; 10 bases fit TRBD1. Germline V gives CDR1 SGDLS, CDR2 YYNGEE. With 3 bases clipped from V and 6 bases from J, the junction kept 6 bases outside the gene matches. The length of the CDR3 is 14 residues.

This chain connects TRBV5-6 to TRBJ1-2; 9 bases match TRBD1. The trim removed 4 bases at V and 4 bases at J, leaving 8 bases unmatched. This CDR3 contains 15 residues. Germline CDR1 SGHDT, CDR2 YYEEEE. The CDR3 here is CASSTTGTGPYGYTF. The CDR3 nucleotides read TGTGCCAGCAGCACGACCGGGACAGGGCCCTATGGCTACACCTTC.

The chain employs TRBV27 and TRBJ1-4; tentatively, D is TRBD1 (5 bases). This CDR3 contains 15 residues. Between the trimmed V and J ends, which lost 3 bases and 0 bases, there was a span of 8 bases. Germline CDR1 is MNHEY and CDR2 is SMNVEV (reference sequence). The DNA of the CDR3 is TGTGCCAGCAGTTTGCAGGGTCCAACTAATGAAAAACTGTTTTTT. It encodes CASSLQGPTNEKLFF.

The gene calls are TRBV4-2 and TRBJ2-6; 7 bases fit TRBD1. The CDR3 spans 23 residues. Germline values: CDR1 LGHNA, CDR2 YNFKEQ. V lost 1 base, J lost 3 bases, and 24 bases stayed unmatched. The CDR3 is CASSQAAVGTGATASRGANVLTF. Here the CDR3 DNA reads TGTGCCAGCAGCCAAGCAGCTGTTGGTACAGGGGCGACCGCCTCGCGTGGGGCCAACGTCCTGACTTTC.

This clone has more than one count but fewer than ten. This sequence joins TRBV4-2 and TRBJ2-3; 8 bases line up with TRBD1. CDR3 length: 17 amino acids. The J segment lost 0 bases and the V segment lost 0 bases, leaving 5 bases of the junction unmatched. Germline CDR1 reads LGHNA; CDR2 reads YNFKEQ. Here the CDR3 DNA reads TGTGCCAGCAGCCAAGATTTGAGGACAGGGAGCACAGATACGCAGTATTTT. Amino acids: CASSQDLRTGSTDTQYF.